Shown below are 2 T cell receptor beta chains from a single sample sequenced in a study of T cell responses to AZD1222 COVID-19 vaccine. Clones were read by immunoSEQ multiplex PCR, and TCRdb kept only the in-frame ones, dropping some. The sample carries 85,000 to 90,000 clones, about 93% recorded once. Sequenced here: peripheral blood, sampled on day 0 of MenACWY control vaccination. The receptors stem from an adult in good health.

The CDR3 coding sequence is TGTGCCAGCAGCTCCCGGAGGCGTCCGGGTGAAAAACTGTTTTTT. Its protein is CASSSRRRPGEKLFF. V and J are TRBV28 and TRBJ1-4; D is undetermined. The germline V and J ends were trimmed by 6 bases and 7 bases, with 18 bases remaining between them. The length of the CDR3 is 15 residues. Germline lookup yields CDR1 MDHEN and CDR2 SYDVKM. Full variable domain (outside the CDR3, taken from reference TRBV28 and TRBJ1-4): DVKVTQSSRYLVKRTGEKVFLECVQDMDHENMFWYRQDPGLGLRLIYFSYDVKMKEKGDIPEGYSVSREKKERFSLILESASTNQTSMYLCASSSRRRPGEKLFFGSGTQLSVL.

This rearrangement joins TRBV3-1 (or the pseudogene TRBV3-2) to TRBJ1-5; a weak D match, TRBD1 (5 bases). Germline V gene lookup returns CDR1 LGHDT and CDR2 YNNKEL (reference sequence). V lost 5 bases and J 0 bases, leaving 8 bases between the germline ends. The CDR3 extends over 14 amino acids. The CDR3 here is CASSADSSNQPQHF. Here the CDR3 DNA reads TGTGCCAGCAGCGCAGACAGTAGCAATCAGCCCCAGCATTTT.